These 14 T cell receptor beta chains came from one sample sequenced in a study of shared clonotypes between healthy human individuals. Generated by immunoSEQ multiplex PCR, the TCRdb table keeps only in-frame clones and is missing some. The sample shows around 2.5 million clones, roughly 93% of them seen only once. What was sequenced was naive CD4+ T cells from PBMCs. Subset reported: CD45RA+ positively selected. The receptors shown here come from a man younger than 35 in good health. Some clones in this sample may be carry-over from other donors' samples.

The J gene is TRBJ2-3, the V gene TRBV9; 8 bases map to TRBD1. V shed 4 bases and J 4 bases; nucleotides not matched to a gene: 8. The CDR3 covers 15 residues. CDR1 and CDR2 (germline): SGDLS, YYNGEE. This CDR3 reads CASSPRQGSADTQYF. Here the CDR3 DNA reads TGTGCCAGCAGCCCACGACAGGGGAGCGCAGATACGCAGTATTTT. Based on the CDR3 plus reference TRBV9 and TRBJ2-3, the full variable domain is DSGVTQTPKHLITATGQRVTLRCSPRSGDLSVYWYQQSLDQGLQFLIQYYNGEERAKGNILERFSAQQFPDLHSELNLSSLELGDSALYFCASSPRQGSADTQYFGPGTRLTVL.

The gene calls are TRBV7-6 and TRBJ2-2; the D gene is possibly TRBD2 (6 bases). Trimming took off 0 bases at V and 3 bases at J, with 8 bases between the two ends. CDR3 length: 15 amino acids. Looked up from germline, CDR1 is SGHVS and CDR2 is FNYEAQ. The CDR3 nucleotides read TGTGCCAGCAGCTTAGCGGGGAGGTACACCGGGGAGCTGTTTTTT. Residues: CASSLAGRYTGELFF.

V is TRBV27 and J is TRBJ2-7; the D is unclear. The CDR3 contains 13 residues. Germline V gene lookup returns CDR1 MNHEY and CDR2 SMNVEV (reference sequence). The V and J ends lost 6 bases and 5 bases respectively, with 14 bases between them. DNA of the CDR3: TGTGCCAGCAGCCGCCCGGACGGTAACGAGCAGTACTTC. Translated, it gives CASSRPDGNEQYF.

V and J are TRBV7-2 and TRBJ2-7; D might be TRBD2 (5 bases). Trimming pared 1 base from V and 6 bases from J, leaving 19 bases between. This CDR3 region has 16 residues. Germline V gene lookup returns CDR1 SGHTA and CDR2 FQGNSA. CDR3: CASSLVWRTQGGEQYF. CDR3 coding DNA: TGTGCCAGCAGCTTAGTCTGGAGGACTCAAGGAGGCGAGCAGTACTTC. Supplemented by reference TRBV7-2 and TRBJ2-7, the full variable domain reads GAGVSQSPSNKVTEKGKDVELRCDPISGHTALYWYRQSLGQGLEFLIYFQGNSAPDKSGLPSDRFSAERTGGSVSTLTIQRTQQEDSAVYLCASSLVWRTQGGEQYFGPGTRLTVT.

The chain uses TRBV19 and TRBJ2-1, with 10 bases matching TRBD2. This CDR3 comprises 17 residues. The ends lost 9 bases at V and 3 bases at J; junction bases unmatched: 14. CDR1 LNHDA and CDR2 SQIVND come from the germline V gene (reference sequence). This CDR3 is CASTGASGRSRYNEQFF. CDR3 sequence (DNA): TGTGCCAGCACGGGGGCTAGCGGGAGATCCCGCTACAATGAGCAGTTCTTC.

The chain couples TRBV5-6 to TRBJ2-1, with TRBD1 identical over 7 bases. Per germline, CDR1 SGHDT and CDR2 YYEEEE. This CDR3 comprises 15 residues. V lost 0 bases to trimming and J lost 3 bases; unmatched junction nucleotides: 3. The CDR3 loop is CASSLDQGVYNEQFF. In DNA, the CDR3 is TGTGCCAGCAGCTTGGACCAGGGGGTCTACAATGAGCAGTTCTTC.

This chain uses TRBV18 with TRBJ1-5; 8 nucleotides agree with TRBD1. The CDR3 spans 16 residues. In germline, CDR1 is KGHSH, CDR2 LQKENI. Unmatched junction bases numbered 7, after V lost 4 bases and J lost 2 bases. CDR3 region: CASSRRGQAGNQPQHF. CDR3 coding DNA: TGTGCCAGCTCACGCAGGGGACAGGCCGGCAATCAGCCCCAGCATTTT.

The genes are TRBV19 and TRBJ1-1; 7 positions match TRBD1. This CDR3 comprises 15 residues. Germline lookup yields CDR1 LNHDA and CDR2 SQIVND (reference sequence). V trimming: 6 bases; J trimming: 4 bases; junction bases outside the gene matches: 11. CDR3 sequence: CASSQFNRGPTEAFF. As DNA, the CDR3 is TGTGCCAGTAGCCAATTTAACAGGGGCCCCACTGAAGCTTTCTTT.

The gene calls are TRBV5-4 and TRBJ2-7, with unresolved D. The CDR3 has 14 residues. The V end lost 2 bases, the J end lost 4 bases, and 13 bases lay between the germline ends. The germline CDR1 and CDR2 sequences are SGHNT and YYREEE (reference sequence). This CDR3 is CASSFGAQGYEQYF. DNA for the CDR3: TGTGCCAGCAGCTTCGGAGCCCAAGGGTACGAGCAGTACTTC.

J is TRBJ2-1 and V is TRBV6-5; 7 bases are a match to TRBD1. J was trimmed by 4 bases and V by 5 bases; bases with no gene match: 8. This CDR3 region has 15 residues. In germline, CDR1 is MNHEY, CDR2 SVGAGI. The DNA of the CDR3 is TGTGCCAGCAGTACAACCGGGACAGCTTACAATGAGCAGTTCTTC. Protein: CASSTTGTAYNEQFF.

This clone was seen a few times. V usage is TRBV7-3 and J usage is TRBJ1-1; D not resolved. This CDR3 has 13 residues. Germline CDR1 is SGHTA and CDR2 is FQGTGA. Trimming removed 5 bases at V and 2 bases at J, with 9 bases between. The CDR3 bases are TGTGCCAGCAGCGTCAGCGGAAACACTGAAGCTTTCTTT. Translation: CASSVSGNTEAFF.

V is TRBV25-1 and J is TRBJ2-3; 7 bases map to TRBD2. From germline, CDR1 is MGHDK and CDR2 SYGVNS. The length of the CDR3 is 13 residues. V gave up 7 bases and J gave up 0 bases; unmatched junction bases: 1. This chain's CDR3 is CASTSGSTDTQYF. CDR3 DNA sequence: TGTGCCAGCACTAGCGGTAGCACAGATACGCAGTATTTT. The variable domain in full, completed from reference TRBV25-1 and TRBJ2-3, reads EADIYQTPRYLVIGTGKKITLECSQTMGHDKMYWYQQDPGMELHLIHYSYGVNSTEKGDLSSESTVSRIRTEHFPLTLESARPSHTSQYLCASTSGSTDTQYFGPGTRLTVL.

The chain links TRBV2 to TRBJ2-1; the D gene is possibly TRBD2 (6 bases). The CDR3 spans 15 residues. The V end was cut by 1 base, the J end by 9 bases, with 16 bases between. Germline CDR1 SNHLY, CDR2 FYNNEI. The DNA for the CDR3 is TGTGCCAGCAGTGAAGAGTGGGGCGGGACCGGTGAGCAGTTCTTC. This codes for CASSEEWGGTGEQFF.

As for this clone: This specimen includes other DNA sequences encoding the same CDR3. The chain joins TRBV7-9 to TRBJ1-3, with D perhaps TRBD1 (5 bases). The CDR3 loop spans 13 amino acids. Germline CDR1 reads SEHNR; CDR2 reads FQNEAQ (reference sequence). V was shortened by 6 bases and J by 1 base, with 7 bases between the two germline ends. The CDR3 loop reads CASSSGSGNTIYF. Written as DNA, the CDR3 is TGTGCCAGCAGTTCAGGGTCTGGAAACACCATATATTTT.